This T cell receptor (beta chain) is from a study of radiation and T cells in renal cell carcinoma. Study-wide findings and caveats: From baseline, blood top tumor clonotypes peaked at 2 weeks post-radiation.

This CDR3 spans 14 amino acids. V dropped 3 bases and J dropped 4; count of bases not matched to a gene: 1. Germline CDR1 LNHDA, CDR2 SQIVND (reference sequence). This clone was seen only once. Its antigen is still unknown. Time point meaning: baseline pretreatment blood. Noted treatment: 15 Gy SBRT to primary tumor, nephrectomy 4 weeks later. Sequencing used immunoSEQ multiplex PCR; TCRdb keeps in-frame clones, though not all of them. Of around 160,000 clones in the sample, about 88% were seen once. The chain is built from TRBV19 and TRBJ1-1; 11 positions agree with TRBD1. The clonotype originates from a woman aged 65 to 85 with renal cell carcinoma. This material consisted of blood, taken from a patient whose treatment included radiotherapy and nephrectomy. CDR3 DNA: TGTGCCAGTAGTATCGGGACAGGGGGCACTGAAGCTTTCTTT. It yields the protein CASSIGTGGTEAFF.